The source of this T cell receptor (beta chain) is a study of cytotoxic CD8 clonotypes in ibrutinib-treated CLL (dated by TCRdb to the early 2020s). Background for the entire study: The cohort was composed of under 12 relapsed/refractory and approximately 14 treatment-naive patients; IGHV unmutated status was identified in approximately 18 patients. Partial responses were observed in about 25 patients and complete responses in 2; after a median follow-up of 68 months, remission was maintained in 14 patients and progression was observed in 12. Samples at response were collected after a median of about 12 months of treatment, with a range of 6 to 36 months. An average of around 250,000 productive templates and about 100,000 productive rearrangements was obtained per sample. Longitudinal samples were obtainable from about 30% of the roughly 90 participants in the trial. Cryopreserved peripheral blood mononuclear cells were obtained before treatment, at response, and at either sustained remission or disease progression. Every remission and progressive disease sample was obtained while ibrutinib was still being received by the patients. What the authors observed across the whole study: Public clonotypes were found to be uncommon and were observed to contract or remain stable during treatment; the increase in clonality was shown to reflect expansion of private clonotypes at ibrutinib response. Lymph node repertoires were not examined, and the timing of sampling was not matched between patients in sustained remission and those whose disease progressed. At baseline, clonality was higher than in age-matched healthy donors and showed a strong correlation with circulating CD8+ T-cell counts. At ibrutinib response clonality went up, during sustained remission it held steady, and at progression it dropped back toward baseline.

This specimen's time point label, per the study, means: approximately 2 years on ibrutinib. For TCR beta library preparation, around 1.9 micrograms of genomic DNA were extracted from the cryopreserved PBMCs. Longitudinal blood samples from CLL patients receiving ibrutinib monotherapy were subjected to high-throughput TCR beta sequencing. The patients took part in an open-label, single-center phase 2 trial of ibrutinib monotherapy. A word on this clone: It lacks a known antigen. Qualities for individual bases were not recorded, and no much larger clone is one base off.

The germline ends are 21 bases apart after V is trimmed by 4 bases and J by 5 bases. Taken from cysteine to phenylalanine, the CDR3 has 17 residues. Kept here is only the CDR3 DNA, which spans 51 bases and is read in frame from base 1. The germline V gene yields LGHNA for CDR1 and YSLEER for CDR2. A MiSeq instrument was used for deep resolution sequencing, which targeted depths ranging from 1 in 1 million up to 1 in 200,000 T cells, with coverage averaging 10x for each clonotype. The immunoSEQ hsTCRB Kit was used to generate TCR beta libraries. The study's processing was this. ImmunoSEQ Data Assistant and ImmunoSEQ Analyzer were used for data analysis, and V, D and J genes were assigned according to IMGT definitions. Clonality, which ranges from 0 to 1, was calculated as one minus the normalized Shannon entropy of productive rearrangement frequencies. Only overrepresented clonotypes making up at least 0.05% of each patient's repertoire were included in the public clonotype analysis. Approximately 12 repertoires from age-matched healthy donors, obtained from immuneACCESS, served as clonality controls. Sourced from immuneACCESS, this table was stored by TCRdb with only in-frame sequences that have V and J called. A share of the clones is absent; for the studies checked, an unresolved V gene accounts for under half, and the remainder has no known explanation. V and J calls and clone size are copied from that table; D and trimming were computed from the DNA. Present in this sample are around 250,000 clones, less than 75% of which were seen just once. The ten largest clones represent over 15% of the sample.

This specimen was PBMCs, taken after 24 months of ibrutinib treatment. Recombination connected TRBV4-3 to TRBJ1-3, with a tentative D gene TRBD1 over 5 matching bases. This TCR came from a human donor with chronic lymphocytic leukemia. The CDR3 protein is CASSLEGKGLRRNTIYF. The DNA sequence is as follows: TGCGCCAGCAGCCTCGAGGGAAAGGGACTCCGAAGAAACACCATATATTTT.